This T cell receptor beta chain was captured by sequencing in a study of blood T cell repertoires in COVID-19. Study overall: The United States, Italy and Spain supplied acute and convalescent COVID-19 samples. T cells, B-cell-depleted T cells, or PBMCs supplied cDNA or gDNA.

Per the authors' pipeline: Reference gene primers were amplified, and this amplification served to estimate nucleated cell counts. Clones were read by immunoSEQ multiplex PCR, and TCRdb kept only the in-frame ones, dropping some. V, J and clone size are those of that table, while D and trimming were read from the DNA. The repertoire has about 110,000 clones, 85% to 95% of them found once; the top ten carry roughly 1.2%. Deletions cut 11 bases from V and 2 bases from J, with 19 bases between. Germline assignment: CDR1 MDHEN and CDR2 SYDVKM. CDR3 size: 14 residues. Sequenced sample: peripheral blood. The V call is TRBV28, the J call TRBJ2-7; possible D gene TRBD2, 5 bases. The clonotype was recovered from a woman between 25 and 40 years old with acute or convalescent COVID-19. The CDR3 protein is CASYGRLSTYEQYF. As DNA, the CDR3 is TGTGCCTCCTATGGGAGACTATCGACCTACGAGCAGTACTTC.